Following are 6 T cell receptor beta chains from one sample sequenced in a study of blood T cell repertoires in COVID-19. The data were produced by immunoSEQ multiplex PCR, yet TCRdb's version contains in-frame clones alone and is incomplete. The sample has about 180,000 clones, 65% to 85% seen once. The sequenced material came from peripheral blood. The receptors were gathered from a woman aged 60-70 years with acute or convalescent COVID-19.

J is TRBJ1-4 and V is TRBV3-1 (or the pseudogene TRBV3-2); TRBD1 might be the D (6 bases). The CDR3 contains 15 residues. Per the germline V gene, CDR1 is LGHDT and CDR2 is YNNKEL (reference sequence). The V gene lost 1 base and the J gene lost 8 bases, with 14 bases spanning the gap. CDR3 DNA sequence: TGTGCCAGCAGCCAAGCGGGGGGCGAAAGGGAAAAACTGTTTTTT. It yields the protein CASSQAGGEREKLFF.

The chain recombines TRBV4-1 with TRBJ1-3; no clear D gene. Trimming pared 0 bases from V and 4 bases from J, leaving 10 bases between. The germline gives CDR1 MGHRA, CDR2 YSYEKL. The CDR3 is made up of 15 amino acids. CDR3 region: CASSQEGSYGNTIYF. The DNA for the CDR3 is TGCGCCAGCAGCCAAGAAGGGAGTTACGGAAACACCATATATTTT.

The chain is built from TRBV7-2 and TRBJ2-1; 8 bases match TRBD2. V lost 5 bases to trimming and J lost 6 bases; unmatched junction nucleotides: 3. This CDR3 has 13 amino acids. CDR1 and CDR2 from the germline V gene are SGHTA and FQGNSA. The CDR3 is CASSPTSVNEQFF. The CDR3 DNA reads as TGTGCCAGCAGCCCGACTAGCGTCAATGAGCAGTTCTTC.

The CDR3 loop reads CSASDPGTSGGTSYEQYF. The CDR3 nucleotides read TGCAGTGCTAGTGACCCCGGGACTAGCGGGGGGACCTCCTACGAGCAGTACTTC. This chain uses TRBV20-1 with TRBJ2-7; 15 bases line up with TRBD2. The trim removed 3 bases at V and 0 bases at J, leaving 9 bases unmatched. This CDR3 spans 18 amino acids. CDR1 DFQATT and CDR2 SNEGSKA come from the germline V gene (reference sequence).

The chain uses TRBV2 and TRBJ1-6, with D unresolved. Germline V gives CDR1 SNHLY, CDR2 FYNNEI. This CDR3 spans 12 amino acids. Trimming cost V 7 bases and J 5 bases, with 6 bases left between them. The CDR3 loop reads CASTGNNSPLHF. The CDR3 DNA sequence: TGTGCCAGCACGGGAAATAATTCACCCCTCCACTTT.

This chain links TRBV7-2 with TRBJ2-5, with 7 bases aligning to TRBD2. Losses at the gene ends were 4 bases for V and 2 bases for J; bases not matched to a gene: 4. The V gene's germline CDR1 is SGHTA and CDR2 FQGNSA. The CDR3 length is 14 residues. CDR3 residues: CASSSSRGQETQYF. As DNA, the CDR3 is TGTGCCAGCAGCTCATCGCGGGGGCAAGAGACCCAGTACTTC.